What follows are 17 T cell receptor beta chains derived from one specimen sequenced in a study of T cell clones after liver transplantation. Repertoires were generated with immunoSEQ multiplex PCR, while TCRdb's copy carries only in-frame clones and drops some. The top ten hold approximately 0.78% of the sample, which has roughly 120,000 clones, roughly nine tenths seen once. The material was CD4+ T cells from blood, obtained 12 months after liver transplant. Receptor source: a human patient who received a liver transplant. The graft donor may have contributed some T cells.

The chain carries TRBV28 and TRBJ1-1; tentatively, D is TRBD1 (5 bases). This CDR3 is 17 amino acids long. V was trimmed by 1 base and J by 5 bases, leaving 20 bases between them. The germline V gene encodes CDR1 MDHEN and CDR2 SYDVKM. The CDR3 region is CASSLLYPERGGTEAFF. The CDR3 region has the DNA TGTGCCAGCAGTTTATTATACCCCGAGAGGGGAGGGACTGAAGCTTTCTTT.

The chain links TRBV5-1 to TRBJ2-5; possibly TRBD1 or TRBD2 for D (5 bases each). The germline V gene encodes CDR1 SGHRS and CDR2 YFSETQ. The CDR3 is made up of 14 amino acids. The V end lost 3 bases, the J end lost 0 bases, and 9 bases lay between the germline ends. The CDR3 bases are TGCGCCAGCAGCTCGGGACGACACCAAGAGACCCAGTACTTC. It specifies CASSSGRHQETQYF.

This chain links TRBV7-6 with TRBJ2-3; 9 bases match TRBD2. V was pared by 5 bases and J by 7 bases, with 4 bases of the junction left unmatched. CDR3 length: 13 amino acids. Germline V gene sequence: CDR1 SGHVS, CDR2 FNYEAQ. The CDR3 protein is CASSPGTSNTQYF. CDR3 coding DNA: TGTGCCAGCAGCCCCGGGACTAGCAATACGCAGTATTTT.

This clone has a single count. The chain combines TRBV11-2 with TRBJ1-5; possibly TRBD1 for D (6 bases). The ends were cut back, 5 bases at V and 6 bases at J, with 11 bases in the middle. Germline CDR1 is SGHAT and CDR2 is FQNNGV. This CDR3 region has 13 residues. CDR3: CASSRGDAQPQHF. CDR3 nucleotide sequence: TGTGCCAGCAGCAGGGGGGATGCTCAGCCCCAGCATTTT.

V and J are TRBV10-3 and TRBJ2-2; 9 nucleotides align to TRBD1. V dropped 11 bases and J dropped 1; count of bases not matched to a gene: 5. From germline, CDR1 is ENHRY and CDR2 SYGVKD. The CDR3 runs 14 residues. The CDR3 region is CASQGQGNTGELFF. Here the CDR3 DNA reads TGTGCCTCCCAGGGACAGGGGAACACCGGGGAGCTGTTTTTT.

This clone appeared a single time. V is TRBV18 and J is TRBJ2-7, with D unresolved. Germline CDR1 is KGHSH and CDR2 is LQKENI. The length of the CDR3 is 14 residues. Trimming removed 0 bases at V and 2 bases at J, with 8 bases between. The CDR3 DNA sequence: TGTGCCAGCTCACCACCGGACGGAGCCTACGAGCAGTACTTC. This translates into CASSPPDGAYEQYF. The full variable domain, completed using reference TRBV18 and TRBJ2-7, is NAGVMQNPRHLVRRRGQEARLRCSPMKGHSHVYWYRQLPEEGLKFMVYLQKENIIDESGMPKERFSAEFPKEGPSILRIQQVVRGDSAAYFCASSPPDGAYEQYFGPGTRLTVT.

The chain is built from TRBV7-3 and TRBJ2-1, with 8 bases fitting TRBD2. Germline CDR1 reads SGHTA; CDR2 reads FQGTGA. The CDR3 is made up of 15 amino acids. V dropped 5 bases and J dropped 1; count of bases not matched to a gene: 4. CDR3 protein: CASSLLAASYNEQFF. In DNA, the CDR3 is TGTGCCAGCAGCCTACTAGCGGCGTCCTACAATGAGCAGTTCTTC.

V usage is TRBV11-2 and J usage is TRBJ2-7; no reliable D call. The germline V gene has CDR1 SGHAT and CDR2 FQNNGV. V lost 2 bases and J lost 2, with 10 bases in between. CDR3 size: 14 residues. CDR3 sequence: CASSLIRNPYEQYF. The CDR3 DNA reads TGTGCCAGCAGCTTAATTCGGAATCCCTACGAGCAGTACTTC.

As regards this clone: One end of the junction is discordant with germline, which a read error may explain. The genes are TRBV7-7 and TRBJ2-3; 7 bases are shared with TRBD1. The CDR3 spans 15 residues. Germline CDR1 SSHAT, CDR2 FNYEAQ (reference sequence). This CDR3 is CASSKGQRSTDTQYF. The CDR3 DNA reads TGTGCTAGCAGCAAGGGACAGCGAAGCACAGATACGCAGTATTTT.

The V call is TRBV11-3, the J call TRBJ1-3; D is uncertain. CDR1 is SGHNT and CDR2 is YENEEA in the germline V gene. Trimming took off 0 bases at V and 0 bases at J, with 12 bases between the two ends. This CDR3 spans 17 amino acids. CDR3 residues: CASSLDLGGPSGNTIYF. In nucleotides, the CDR3 is TGTGCCAGCAGCTTAGATCTGGGAGGCCCCTCTGGAAACACCATATATTTT. Filled out from reference TRBV11-3 and TRBJ1-3, the complete variable domain reads EAGVVQSPRYKIIEKKQPVAFWCNPISGHNTLYWYLQNLGQGPELLIRYENEEAVDDSQLPKDRFSAERLKGVDSTLKIQPAELGDSAVYLCASSLDLGGPSGNTIYFGEGSWLTVV.

The chain couples TRBV9 to TRBJ2-1, with 8 bases that match TRBD1. V shed 4 bases, J shed 1 base, and the junction held 7 bases outside the gene matches. CDR1 and CDR2 (germline): SGDLS, YYNGEE. This CDR3 region has 16 residues. CDR3 nucleotide sequence: TGTGCCAGCAGCTCGACAGGGGAACGGTCCTACAATGAGCAGTTCTTC. Translated: CASSSTGERSYNEQFF.

V gene TRBV12-5 combines with J gene TRBJ1-5; 9 bases are shared with TRBD1. The CDR3 has 15 residues. CDR1 and CDR2 (germline): LGHNT, FRNRAP. Trimming took 4 bases from V and 3 from J; bases not matched to a gene: 4. As DNA, the CDR3 is TGTGCTAGTGGTTCGGGACAGGGAGACAATCAGCCCCAGCATTTT. Amino acid sequence: CASGSGQGDNQPQHF. Combining the CDR3 with reference TRBV12-5 and TRBJ1-5 gives the whole variable domain DARVTQTPRHKVTEMGQEVTMRCQPILGHNTVFWYRQTMMQGLELLAYFRNRAPLDDSGMPKDRFSAEMPDATLATLKIQPSEPRDSAVYFCASGSGQGDNQPQHFGDGTRLSIL.

This sequence joins TRBV7-8 and TRBJ1-2, with a weak D call TRBD1 (5 bases). The germline V and J ends were trimmed by 6 bases and 8 bases, with 16 bases remaining between them. The CDR3 loop spans 13 amino acids. Germline V gene sequence: CDR1 SGHVS, CDR2 FQNEAQ. The CDR3 is CASSYQGFGGYTF. DNA for the CDR3: TGTGCCAGCAGTTATCAGGGTTTCGGAGGCTACACCTTC.

The chain links TRBV14 to TRBJ1-2; maybe TRBD1 (6 bases). Germline V lookup: CDR1 SGHDN, CDR2 FVKESK. V lost 1 base, J lost 7 bases, and 13 bases lay in between. CDR3 size: 14 residues. The CDR3 DNA is TGTGCCAGCAGCCAAGTCGTCAGGGGCCCTGGCTACACCTTC. Translation: CASSQVVRGPGYTF. The variable domain in full, completed from reference TRBV14 and TRBJ1-2, reads EAGVTQFPSHSVIEKGQTVTLRCDPISGHDNLYWYRRVMGKEIKFLLHFVKESKQDESGMPNNRFLAERTGGTYSTLKVQPAELEDSGVYFCASSQVVRGPGYTFGSGTRLTVV.

The V and J genes are TRBV5-6 and TRBJ2-1; 11 bases fit TRBD2. In germline, CDR1 is SGHDT, CDR2 YYEEEE. There are 16 residues in the CDR3. V shed 4 bases, J shed 9 bases, and the junction held 12 bases outside the gene matches. CDR3 in DNA: TGTGCCAGCAGCGTAGGAACCGGGACTAGCGGAGCTGAGCAGTTCTTC. Residues: CASSVGTGTSGAEQFF.

The V call is TRBV19, the J call TRBJ1-1; weak D call: TRBD1 (5 bases). The CDR3 length is 14 residues. Germline V gives CDR1 LNHDA, CDR2 SQIVND (reference sequence). V shed 4 bases and J shed 10 bases, with 19 bases lying between them. The CDR3 coding sequence is TGTGCCAGTAGTAGAGACAGACTCCCGACCGGAGCTTTCTTT. Residues: CASSRDRLPTGAFF.

CDR3 sequence reads: CASSLRQGWGGYTF. CDR3 nucleotides: TGTGCCAGCAGCCTAAGACAGGGCTGGGGGGGCTACACCTTC. The chain is built from TRBV5-4 and TRBJ1-2; 7 nucleotides align to TRBD1. The CDR3 has 14 amino acids. Trimming removed 4 bases from V and 8 bases from J; junction bases left unmatched: 11. Germline CDR1 SGHNT, CDR2 YYREEE (reference sequence).